This TCR beta chain was documented in a study of T cell responses to AZD1222 COVID-19 vaccine. Sequencing used immunoSEQ multiplex PCR; TCRdb keeps in-frame clones, though not all of them. The sample yields under 200,000 clones, about 92% seen once. Findings and limits, study-wide: The donor cohort was predominantly white British with a female majority, and clonal diversity may have been underestimated. Nearly half of spike-specific TCRs reportedly target unmutated variant regions. Dominant CD4 TCR responses targeted spike regions 160-218 and 743-854.

In the case of this clone: What it binds is not known.

V was shortened by 2 bases and J by 2 bases, with 8 bases between the two germline ends. CDR1 is SGHTA, CDR2 FQGTGA, per germline. The CDR3 loop spans 14 amino acids. This clonotype was obtained from an adult who received the AZD1222 COVID-19 vaccine. The chain carries TRBV7-3 and TRBJ2-3; tentatively, D is TRBD1 (5 bases). Sample: peripheral blood, taken 28 days after the second AZD1222 dose. CDR3 protein: CASSLVRATDTQYF. CDR3 coding DNA: TGTGCCAGCAGCTTAGTCAGGGCCACAGATACGCAGTATTTT. Looking up the rest from reference TRBV7-3 and TRBJ2-3 gives the full variable domain: GAGVSQTPSNKVTEKGKYVELRCDPISGHTALYWYRQSLGQGPEFLIYFQGTGAADDSGLPNDRFFAVRPEGSVSTLKIQRTERGDSAVYLCASSLVRATDTQYFGPGTRLTVL.